Listed here are 16 T cell receptor beta chains from one sample, sequenced in a study of blood T cells in healthy people across ages. A second roughly 6 to 12 cycle PCR used barcoded and J-beta primers. TCRdb processed the 5' RACE reads anew with MiXCR; each CDR3 protein has one entry. This sample has hundreds of thousands of distinct CDR3 sequences, with 56% found just once. Input material: blood. The receptors stem from a man between 35 and 55 years old in good health.

The chain couples TRBV10-3 to TRBJ2-1; D is undetermined. The germline gives CDR1 ENHRY, CDR2 SYGVKD. V was trimmed by 2 bases and J by 10 bases, leaving 18 bases between them. There are 15 residues in the CDR3. The CDR3 bases are TGTGCCATCAGTGAGCCGACCACAGTCACCTACGAGCAGTTCTTC. The encoded protein is CAISEPTTVTYEQFF.

J is TRBJ2-7 and V is TRBV28; 8 nucleotides match TRBD1. The V and J ends lost 5 bases and 5 bases, in that order; junction bases with no gene match: 8. The CDR3 is 14 residues long. Germline CDR1 and CDR2: MDHEN and SYDVKM. The CDR3: CASSIRGRRDEQYF. CDR3 DNA: TGTGCCAGCAGTATCAGGGGGCGCAGGGACGAGCAGTACTTC.

This clonotype was seen more than once but under ten times. The rearrangement joins TRBV6-6 to TRBJ2-7, with D possibly matching TRBD1 (5 bases). V was clipped by 0 bases and J by 3 bases, with 9 bases between them. There are 14 residues in the CDR3. Germline V gene sequence: CDR1 MNHNY, CDR2 SVGAGI (reference sequence). CDR3 loop: CASSYSRQGYEQYF. In DNA form, the CDR3 reads TGTGCCAGCAGTTACTCACGCCAGGGCTACGAGCAGTACTTC.

J is TRBJ1-1 and V is TRBV6-6, with 7 bases aligning to TRBD1. Germline V lookup: CDR1 MNHNY, CDR2 SVGAGI (reference sequence). The ends lost 6 bases at V and 1 base at J; junction bases unmatched: 14. The CDR3 extends over 17 amino acids. The CDR3, as DNA: TGTGCCAGCAGAACGGGGACAGAATCCGACCCGAACACTGAAGCTTTCTTT. This encodes CASRTGTESDPNTEAFF.

The chain recombines TRBV10-2 with TRBJ2-3; D remains unclear. V was pared by 3 bases and J by 6 bases, with 22 bases between. The V gene's germline CDR1 is WSHSY and CDR2 SAAADI. This CDR3 contains 17 residues. The CDR3 here is CASSDYNRPGLYDTQYF. In DNA form, the CDR3 reads TGCGCCAGCAGTGATTACAACCGGCCCGGGTTATATGATACGCAGTATTTT.

The J gene is TRBJ2-5, the V gene TRBV12-3 or TRBV12-4; D may be TRBD1 or TRBD2 (5 bases each). This CDR3 contains 14 residues. Between the trimmed V and J ends, which lost 3 bases and 5 bases, there was a span of 13 bases. DNA of the CDR3: TGTGCCAGCAGTTTTGGGGGTGGACCGGAGACCCAGTACTTC. Its protein is CASSFGGGPETQYF.

This clonotype was seen only a few times. The chain carries TRBV7-9 and TRBJ2-1; 9 nucleotides align to TRBD2. Trimming took 1 base from V and 6 from J; bases not matched to a gene: 4. The CDR3 totals 15 residues. CDR1 and CDR2 from the germline V gene are SEHNR and FQNEAQ (reference sequence). CDR3 in amino acids: CASSLVLAGSNEQFF. The CDR3 DNA reads TGTGCCAGCAGCTTAGTCCTAGCGGGGAGCAATGAGCAGTTCTTC.

The J gene is TRBJ1-2, the V gene TRBV20-1; 8 positions agree with TRBD1. This CDR3 is built from 12 residues. V shed 5 bases and J 8 bases; nucleotides not matched to a gene: 7. Germline lookup yields CDR1 DFQATT and CDR2 SNEGSKA (reference sequence). In DNA, the CDR3 is TGCAGTGCTCGACAGGGGAGTCGGGGCTACACCTTC. As protein: CSARQGSRGYTF.

This chain connects TRBV24-1 to TRBJ1-5; D might be TRBD1 (6 bases). V shed 8 bases and J shed 6 bases, with 13 bases lying between them. Per germline, CDR1 KGHDR and CDR2 SFDVKD. The CDR3 is made up of 13 amino acids. The chain's CDR3 is CATTAGVGQPQHF. DNA for the CDR3: TGTGCCACCACGGCAGGGGTGGGTCAGCCCCAGCATTTT.

The table lists this clonotype with a few counts. This chain uses TRBV28 with TRBJ2-7; D may match TRBD1 or TRBD2 (5 bases each). The better agreement between TRBJ2-5 and the DNA end casts doubt on the J call. From germline, CDR1 is MDHEN and CDR2 SYDVKM. The CDR3 spans 15 residues. CDR3: CASSPGTYLRETQYF. The CDR3 nucleotides read TGTGCCAGCAGTCCGGGGACGTATCTGCGAGAGACCCAGTACTTC.

This chain uses TRBV5-1 with TRBJ2-7; TRBD2 aligns across 10 bases. The trim removed 4 bases at V and 7 bases at J, leaving 8 bases unmatched. The CDR3 is 14 amino acids. Per the germline V gene, CDR1 is SGHRS and CDR2 is YFSETQ. CDR3 sequence (DNA): TGCGCCAGCAGCGCCCCTAGCGGGAGCAGTGAGCAGTACTTC. Translation: CASSAPSGSSEQYF.

This clonotype is a singleton in its sample. V is TRBV7-2 and J is TRBJ2-2, with 11 bases lining up with TRBD2. Germline V CDR1 and CDR2: SGHTA, FQGNSA. There are 16 residues in the CDR3. Trimming cost V 8 bases and J 6 bases; bases outside gene matches: 11. CDR3 amino acids: CASGPILAGVPGELFF. CDR3 nucleotides: TGTGCCAGCGGCCCAATACTAGCGGGAGTTCCCGGGGAGCTGTTTTTT.

This sequence joins TRBV6-6 and TRBJ2-3; D gene unclear. Deletions cut 2 bases from V and 5 bases from J, with 14 bases between. Germline-derived CDR1 and CDR2 are MNHNY and SVGAGI (reference sequence). This CDR3 comprises 15 residues. The CDR3 here is CASSYMGPLGDTQYF. Here the CDR3 DNA reads TGTGCCAGCAGTTACATGGGCCCCTTGGGAGATACGCAGTATTTT.

This chain links TRBV28 with TRBJ1-2, with D possibly matching TRBD1 (5 bases). Trimming removed 4 bases at V and 4 bases at J, with 10 bases between. The CDR3 totals 13 residues. The germline V gene has CDR1 MDHEN and CDR2 SYDVKM. As DNA, the CDR3 is TGTGCCAGCAGTTATGAGGGACTCTATGGCTACACCTTC. This gives the protein CASSYEGLYGYTF.

The rearrangement uses TRBV20-1 and TRBJ2-5; 8 nucleotides match TRBD1. The CDR3 consists of 14 residues. V lost 3 bases and J lost 1; bases outside the gene matches: 4. Germline V CDR1 and CDR2: DFQATT, SNEGSKA (reference sequence). CDR3 protein: CSASGDRPQETQYF. CDR3 DNA sequence: TGCAGTGCTAGTGGGGACAGGCCCCAAGAGACCCAGTACTTC.

This clonotype showed up just once. V usage is TRBV2 and J usage is TRBJ2-5; D may be TRBD1 or TRBD2 (5 bases each). CDR3 length equals 13 residues. With 9 bases removed from V and 5 bases from J, the gap between germline ends came to 16 bases. CDR1 and CDR2 (germline): SNHLY, FYNNEI. The CDR3 protein is CARNRGEGETQYF. DNA of the CDR3: TGTGCCAGAAACCGAGGAGAGGGGGAGACCCAGTACTTC. Complete variable domain (other parts from reference TRBV2 and TRBJ2-5): EPEVTQTPSHQVTQMGQEVILRCVPISNHLYFYWYRQILGQKVEFLVSFYNNEISEKSEIFDDQFSVERPDGSNFTLKIRSTKLEDSAMYFCARNRGEGETQYFGPGTRLLVL.